The 3 T cell receptor beta chains below all came from one sample that was sequenced in a study of shared clonotypes between healthy human individuals. The repertoire was sequenced with immunoSEQ multiplex PCR; TCRdb's copy has only in-frame clones and lacks some. The sample consists of 300,000 to 400,000 clones, around four fifths of them appearing once. The sample was memory CD4+ T cells sorted from blood. Subset given: CD45RA-negative fraction. Source of these receptors: a man aged 25-40 years in good health.

Points on this clone: This sample also contains other DNA sequences that code for the same CDR3. The chain couples TRBV5-1 to TRBJ2-5; D unclear. This CDR3 spans 11 amino acids. Trimming shortened V by 2 bases and J by 5 bases, and 4 bases separated the two germline ends. Germline V lookup: CDR1 SGHRS, CDR2 YFSETQ. CDR3 in amino acids: CASSFLETQYF. The DNA for the CDR3 is TGCGCCAGCAGCTTTCTGGAGACCCAGTACTTC. Full variable domain (missing parts from reference TRBV5-1 and TRBJ2-5): KAGVTQTPRYLIKTRGQQVTLSCSPISGHRSVSWYQQTPGQGLQFLFEYFSETQRNKGNFPGRFSGRQFSNSRSEMNVSTLELGDSALYLCASSFLETQYFGPGTRLLVL.

CDR3 in amino acids: CASSNLNEQYF. The CDR3 DNA reads TGTGCCAGCAGCAATCTAAACGAGCAGTACTTC. The chain carries TRBV6-5 and TRBJ2-7; D is unresolved. The CDR3 is made up of 11 amino acids. V was clipped by 6 bases and J by 5 bases, with 8 bases between them. Per germline, CDR1 MNHEY and CDR2 SVGAGI.

The rearrangement links TRBV29-1 to TRBJ2-2; 8 positions match TRBD1. Germline V gene data show CDR1 as SQVTM and CDR2 as ANQGSEA. The CDR3 runs 13 residues. The trim removed 5 bases at V and 5 bases at J, leaving 4 bases unmatched. CDR3 amino acids: CSVNTGGTGELFF. The CDR3 DNA follows: TGCAGCGTTAACACAGGGGGTACCGGGGAGCTGTTTTTT.